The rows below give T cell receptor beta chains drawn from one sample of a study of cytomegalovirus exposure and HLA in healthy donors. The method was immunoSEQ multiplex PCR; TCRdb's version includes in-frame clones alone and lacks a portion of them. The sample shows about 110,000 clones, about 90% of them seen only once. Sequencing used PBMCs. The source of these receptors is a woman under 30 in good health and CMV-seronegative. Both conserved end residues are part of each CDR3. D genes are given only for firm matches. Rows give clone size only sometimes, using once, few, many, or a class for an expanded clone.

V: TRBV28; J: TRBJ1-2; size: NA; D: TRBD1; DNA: TGTGCCAGCAGTTTAATGAAACAGGGGCTTGGTGGCTACACCTTC; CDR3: CASSLMKQGLGGYTF
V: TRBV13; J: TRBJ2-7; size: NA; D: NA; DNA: TGTGCCAGCAGCCCCGGGTCCCCGAGGGACTACGAGCAGTACTTC; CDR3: CASSPGSPRDYEQYF
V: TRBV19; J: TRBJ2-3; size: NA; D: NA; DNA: TGTGCCAGTCATGGCGGGTCGCACACAGATACGCAGTATTTT; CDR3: CASHGGSHTDTQYF
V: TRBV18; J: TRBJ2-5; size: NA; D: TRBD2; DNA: TGTGCCAGCTCACCGGCGGGAGGAGAGACCCAGTACTTC; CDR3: CASSPAGGETQYF
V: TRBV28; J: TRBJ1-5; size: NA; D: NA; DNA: TGTGCCAGCAGTTTAGGAGGGAGGGTGGATCAGCCCCAGCATTTT; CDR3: CASSLGGRVDQPQHF
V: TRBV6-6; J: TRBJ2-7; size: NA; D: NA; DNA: TGTGCCAGCAGGTCGGGACACCCCTACGAGCAGTACTTC; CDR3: CASRSGHPYEQYF
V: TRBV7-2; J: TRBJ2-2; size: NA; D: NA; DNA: TGTGCCAGCAGCTTAGTGGAGTGGGGGGCCGGGGAGCTGTTTTTT; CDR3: CASSLVEWGAGELFF
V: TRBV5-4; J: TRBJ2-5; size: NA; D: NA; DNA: TGTGCCAGCAGCTCAACCGCGTTTGGTAGCGGCGAGGAGACCCAGTACTTC; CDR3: CASSSTAFGSGEETQYF
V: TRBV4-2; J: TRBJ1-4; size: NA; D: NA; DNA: TGTGCCAGCAGCCAAGATCCACAGGAAGAAAAACTGTTTTTT; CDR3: CASSQDPQEEKLFF
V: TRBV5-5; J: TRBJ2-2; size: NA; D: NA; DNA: TGTGCCAGCAGCCGACAAGGACTGTTAAAGACCGGGGAGCTGTTTTTT; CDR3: CASSRQGLLKTGELFF
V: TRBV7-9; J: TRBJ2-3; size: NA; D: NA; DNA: TGTGCCAGCAGGGGGGGGGCTACAGATACGCAGTATTTT; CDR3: CASRGGATDTQYF
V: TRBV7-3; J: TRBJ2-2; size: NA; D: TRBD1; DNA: TGTGCCAGCAGCTTCGACAGGGGGAAAGGGGAGCTGTTTTTT; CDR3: CASSFDRGKGELFF
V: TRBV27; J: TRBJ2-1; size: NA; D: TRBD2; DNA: TGTGCCAGCAGTTGGATAGCGGGAGAGGAAAATGAGCAGTTCTTC; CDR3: CASSWIAGEENEQFF
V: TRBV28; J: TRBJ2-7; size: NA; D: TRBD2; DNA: TGTGCCAGCGAGAGCGGGAGCAGAGTCTACGAGCAGTACTTC; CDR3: CASESGSRVYEQYF
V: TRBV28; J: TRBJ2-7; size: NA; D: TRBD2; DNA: TGTGCCAGCAGCCGGGGGGGGGTCAACGAGCAGTACTTC; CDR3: CASSRGGVNEQYF
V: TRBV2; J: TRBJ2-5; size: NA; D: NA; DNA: TGTGCCAGCAGTGGACTGCCTCGGGGGACCCAGTACTTC; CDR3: CASSGLPRGTQYF
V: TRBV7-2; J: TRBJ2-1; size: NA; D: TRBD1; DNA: TGTGCCAGCAGCCTCGGGACAGTTTCCTACAATGAGCAGTTCTTC; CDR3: CASSLGTVSYNEQFF
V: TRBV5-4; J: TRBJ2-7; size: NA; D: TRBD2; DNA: TGTGCCAGCAGCTTTCGGGGGGGGGAGCAGTACTTC; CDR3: CASSFRGGEQYF
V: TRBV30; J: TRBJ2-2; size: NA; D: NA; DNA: TGTGCCTGGACCCTTCGGAACACCGGGGAGCTGTTTTTT; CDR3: CAWTLRNTGELFF
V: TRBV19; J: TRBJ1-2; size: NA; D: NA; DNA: TGTGCCAGTAGCCGGGCGGCCTACGGGATAGAGGGCTACACCTTC; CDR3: CASSRAAYGIEGYTF
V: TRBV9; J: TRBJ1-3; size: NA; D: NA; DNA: TGTGCCAGCAGCTCCACTTGGGGGCCTGGAAACACCATATATTTT; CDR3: CASSSTWGPGNTIYF
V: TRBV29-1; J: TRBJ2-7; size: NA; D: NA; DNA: TGCAGCGTTGACTATAGAAAAGAAACCTCCTACGAGCAGTACTTC; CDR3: CSVDYRKETSYEQYF
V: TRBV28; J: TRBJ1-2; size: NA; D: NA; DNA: TGTGCCAGCAGTCCCCGACAGACGAATGGCTACACCTTC; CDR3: CASSPRQTNGYTF
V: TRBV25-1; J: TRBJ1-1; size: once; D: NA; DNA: TGTGCCAGCAGTGAATTGGGCCCTGCCTACACTGAAGCTTTCTTT; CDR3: CASSELGPAYTEAFF
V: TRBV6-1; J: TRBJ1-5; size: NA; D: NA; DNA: TGTGCCAGCAGTGAGTCAGTGTGGAATCAGCCCCAGCATTTT; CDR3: CASSESVWNQPQHF
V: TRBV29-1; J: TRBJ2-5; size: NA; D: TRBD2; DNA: TGCAGCGTCCGGGGGGAGAATCAAGAGACCCAGTACTTC; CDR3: CSVRGENQETQYF
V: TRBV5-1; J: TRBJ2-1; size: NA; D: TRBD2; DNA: TGCGCCAGCAGCCCGAGCGGGGGCTACAATGAGCAGTTCTTC; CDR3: CASSPSGGYNEQFF
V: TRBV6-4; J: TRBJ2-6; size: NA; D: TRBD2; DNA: TGTGCCAGCAGTGGGGGAGGGAGCTCTGGGGCCAACGTCCTGACTTTC; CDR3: CASSGGGSSGANVLTF
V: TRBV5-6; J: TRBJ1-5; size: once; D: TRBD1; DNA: TGTGCCAGCAGCTTGTACAGGGGGGCTAGCAATCAGCCCCAGCATTTT; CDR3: CASSLYRGASNQPQHF
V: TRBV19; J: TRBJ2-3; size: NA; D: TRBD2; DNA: TGTGCCAGTAGTCCCCGTGACGGGGGGAGGGCAGATACGCAGTATTTT; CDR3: CASSPRDGGRADTQYF
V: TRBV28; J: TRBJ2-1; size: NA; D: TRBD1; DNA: TGTGCCAGCAGTCCTTGGGACAGGGAAGCCCACAATGAGCAGTTCTTC; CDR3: CASSPWDREAHNEQFF
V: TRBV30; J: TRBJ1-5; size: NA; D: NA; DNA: TGTGCCTGGAGTGTACCCGGGGTCCTTAGCAATCAGCCCCAGCATTTT; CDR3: CAWSVPGVLSNQPQHF
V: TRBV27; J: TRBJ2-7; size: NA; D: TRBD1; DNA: TGTGCCAGCAGTCTATCGGGACAGCCAATGGGGCAGTACTTC; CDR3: CASSLSGQPMGQYF
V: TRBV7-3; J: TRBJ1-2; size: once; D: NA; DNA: TGTGCCAGCAGCTTACAATCATGGGGCGGTGGCTACACCTTC; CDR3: CASSLQSWGGGYTF
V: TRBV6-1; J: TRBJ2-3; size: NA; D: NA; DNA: TGTGCCAGCAGTGAAGTCCCAGGGGTGACAGATACGCAGTATTTT; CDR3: CASSEVPGVTDTQYF
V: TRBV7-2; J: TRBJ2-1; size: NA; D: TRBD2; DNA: TGTGCCAGCAGCTCTTATGGCGGGGGGTACAATGAGCAGTTCTTC; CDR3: CASSSYGGGYNEQFF
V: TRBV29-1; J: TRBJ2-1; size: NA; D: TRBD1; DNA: TGCAGCGTCGGGACAGACTCCTACAATGAGCAGTTCTTC; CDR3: CSVGTDSYNEQFF